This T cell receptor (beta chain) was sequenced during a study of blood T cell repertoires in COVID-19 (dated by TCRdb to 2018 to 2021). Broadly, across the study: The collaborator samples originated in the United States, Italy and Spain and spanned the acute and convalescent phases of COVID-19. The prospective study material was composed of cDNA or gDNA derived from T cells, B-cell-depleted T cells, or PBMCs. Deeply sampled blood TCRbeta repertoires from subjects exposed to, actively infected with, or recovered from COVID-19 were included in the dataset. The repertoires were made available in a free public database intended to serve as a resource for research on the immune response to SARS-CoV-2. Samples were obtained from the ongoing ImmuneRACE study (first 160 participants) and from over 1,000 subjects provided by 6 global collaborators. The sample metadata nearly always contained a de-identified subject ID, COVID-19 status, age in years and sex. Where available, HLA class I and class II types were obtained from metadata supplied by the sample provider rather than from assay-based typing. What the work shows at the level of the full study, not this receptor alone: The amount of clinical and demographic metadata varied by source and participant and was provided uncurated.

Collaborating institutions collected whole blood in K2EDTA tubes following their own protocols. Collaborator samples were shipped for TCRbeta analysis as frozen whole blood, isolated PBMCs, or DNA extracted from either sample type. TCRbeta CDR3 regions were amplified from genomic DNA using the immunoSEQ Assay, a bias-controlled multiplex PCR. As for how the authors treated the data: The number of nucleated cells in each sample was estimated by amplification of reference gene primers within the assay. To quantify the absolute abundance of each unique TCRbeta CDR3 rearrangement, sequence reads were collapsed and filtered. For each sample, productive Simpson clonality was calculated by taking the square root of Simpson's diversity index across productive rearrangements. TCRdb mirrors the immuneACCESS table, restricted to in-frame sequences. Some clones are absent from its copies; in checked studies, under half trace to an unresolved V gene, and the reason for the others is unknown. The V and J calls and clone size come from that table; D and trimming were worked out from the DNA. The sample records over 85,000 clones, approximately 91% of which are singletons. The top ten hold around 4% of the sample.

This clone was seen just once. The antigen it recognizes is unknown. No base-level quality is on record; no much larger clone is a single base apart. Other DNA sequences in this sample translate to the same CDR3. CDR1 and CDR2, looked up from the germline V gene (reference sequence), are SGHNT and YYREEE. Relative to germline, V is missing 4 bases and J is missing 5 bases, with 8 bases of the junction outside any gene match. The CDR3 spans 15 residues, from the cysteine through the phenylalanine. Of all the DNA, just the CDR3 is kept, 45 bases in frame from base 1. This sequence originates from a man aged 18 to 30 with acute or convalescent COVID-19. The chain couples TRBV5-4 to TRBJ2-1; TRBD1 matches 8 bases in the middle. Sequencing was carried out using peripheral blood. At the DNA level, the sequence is TGTGCCAGCAGCACAGGACAGGGACGCGACAATGAGCAGTTCTTC. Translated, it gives CASSTGQGRDNEQFF.